The source of this TCR beta chain is a study of cytomegalovirus exposure and HLA in healthy donors. The primer mix had 60 Vbeta and 13 Jbeta primers. Clones were sequenced by immunoSEQ multiplex PCR, and TCRdb holds only the in-frame ones, with some missing. The data show 120,000 or so clones, 80% seen once. The CDR3 consists of 15 residues. Germline V gene lookup returns CDR1 MNHNS and CDR2 SASEGT. After removal of 7 bases from V and 1 base from J, the junction contained 3 bases not matched to a gene. This clone came up once. Input material: PBMCs. This rearrangement joins TRBV6-1 to TRBJ1-4; 10 bases fit TRBD1. This TCR came from a female donor in good health and CMV-seropositive. CDR3 loop: CASKTGGLTNEKLFF. The CDR3 bases are TGTGCCAGCAAGACAGGGGGCCTAACTAATGAAAAACTGTTTTTT.